The 9 T cell receptor beta chains listed next were all sequenced from one sample in a study of TIL therapy for anti-PD-1-resistant metastatic lung cancer. The libraries were made with immunoSEQ v3. Assay used: immunoSEQ multiplex PCR; TCRdb lists only in-frame clones, some missing. The repertoire has tens of thousands of clones, around 87% of them found once; the top ten carry around 2.6%. Time point noted: pre-treatment sample, taken before nivolumab and TIL therapy. The sample in question was blood, obtained at baseline. The receptor set was obtained from a person aged 25-85 years with non-small cell lung cancer.

The chain has TRBV5-1 and TRBJ2-5; 8 bases fit TRBD1. The V and J ends lost 3 bases and 0 bases, in that order; junction bases with no gene match: 4. The CDR3 has 15 amino acids. Germline loops: CDR1 SGHRS, CDR2 YFSETQ. Here the CDR3 DNA reads TGCGCCAGCAGCTCGACAGGGGTGGACCAAGAGACCCAGTACTTC. It yields the protein CASSSTGVDQETQYF.

This chain uses TRBV28 with TRBJ1-1; D is uncertain. This CDR3 is built from 13 residues. The V end lost 4 bases, the J end lost 1 base, and 7 bases lay between the germline ends. Germline CDR1 MDHEN, CDR2 SYDVKM. DNA of the CDR3: TGTGCCAGCAGTTGGGCGAGGAACACTGAAGCTTTCTTT. Translation gives CASSWARNTEAFF. Full variable domain (rest looked up from reference TRBV28 and TRBJ1-1): DVKVTQSSRYLVKRTGEKVFLECVQDMDHENMFWYRQDPGLGLRLIYFSYDVKMKEKGDIPEGYSVSREKKERFSLILESASTNQTSMYLCASSWARNTEAFFGQGTRLTVV.

The V gene is TRBV19, the J gene TRBJ2-5; TRBD1 is a possible D gene (5 bases). CDR1 and CDR2 (germline): LNHDA, SQIVND (reference sequence). This CDR3 has 13 amino acids. V gave up 5 bases and J gave up 5 bases, with 12 bases separating them. The CDR3 loop is CASSAQGYETQYF. CDR3 DNA sequence: TGTGCCAGTAGTGCTCAGGGTTATGAGACCCAGTACTTC.

This clone appeared a few times. The chain links TRBV7-9 to TRBJ2-1; D gene uncertain. V dropped 5 bases and J dropped 7 bases, with 18 bases sitting between them. From germline, CDR1 is SEHNR and CDR2 FQNEAQ (reference sequence). The CDR3 loop spans 15 amino acids. The DNA of the CDR3 is TGTGCCAGCAGCCTGCGTAGGCCAGGATGGAATGAGCAGTTCTTC. Its translation is CASSLRRPGWNEQFF.

Only one count was recorded for this clone. In nucleotides, the CDR3 is TGTGCCATCAGTGCATCGGATACGCAGTATTTT. Amino acids: CAISASDTQYF. This rearrangement joins TRBV10-3 to TRBJ2-3; D gene unclear. The CDR3 loop spans 11 amino acids. Per the germline V gene, CDR1 is ENHRY and CDR2 is SYGVKD. Trimming shortened V by 4 bases and J by 6 bases, and 5 bases separated the two germline ends.

The chain employs TRBV28 and TRBJ1-2, with D possibly being TRBD1 (5 bases). The V end lost 5 bases, the J end lost 4 bases, and 17 bases lay between the germline ends. The CDR3 has 15 amino acids. CDR1 is MDHEN, CDR2 SYDVKM, per germline. This CDR3 reads CASSPREGLTYGYTF. The CDR3 DNA is TGTGCCAGCAGTCCCCGTGAGGGGCTGACCTATGGCTACACCTTC.

The J gene is TRBJ2-3, the V gene TRBV6-5; perhaps TRBD1 as D (6 bases). From germline, CDR1 is MNHEY and CDR2 SVGAGI. The CDR3 spans 13 residues. Trimming cost V 6 bases and J 3 bases, with 10 bases left between them. The CDR3 is CASRIQGTDTQYF. The CDR3 DNA is TGTGCCAGCAGAATACAGGGTACAGATACGCAGTATTTT.

CDR3 loop: CASSGPEAFF. The CDR3 nucleotides read TGTGCCAGCAGTGGCCCTGAAGCTTTCTTT. This chain links TRBV2 with TRBJ1-1; D not resolved. The CDR3 runs to 10 residues. Germline CDR1 is SNHLY and CDR2 is FYNNEI. V lost 4 bases and J 6 bases, leaving 3 bases between the germline ends. Variable domain in full (rest from reference TRBV2 and TRBJ1-1): EPEVTQTPSHQVTQMGQEVILRCVPISNHLYFYWYRQILGQKVEFLVSFYNNEISEKSEIFDDQFSVERPDGSNFTLKIRSTKLEDSAMYFCASSGPEAFFGQGTRLTVV.

The chain joins TRBV3-1 (or the pseudogene TRBV3-2) to TRBJ2-6; tentative D call: TRBD2 (7 bases). Germline CDR1 is LGHDT and CDR2 is YNNKEL (reference sequence). Trimming cost V 3 bases and J 2 bases, with 14 bases left between them. CDR3 size: 17 residues. This CDR3 is CASSHLGGGAGANVLTF. CDR3 nucleotides: TGTGCCAGCAGCCACCTAGGGGGGGGCGCTGGGGCCAACGTCCTGACTTTC.